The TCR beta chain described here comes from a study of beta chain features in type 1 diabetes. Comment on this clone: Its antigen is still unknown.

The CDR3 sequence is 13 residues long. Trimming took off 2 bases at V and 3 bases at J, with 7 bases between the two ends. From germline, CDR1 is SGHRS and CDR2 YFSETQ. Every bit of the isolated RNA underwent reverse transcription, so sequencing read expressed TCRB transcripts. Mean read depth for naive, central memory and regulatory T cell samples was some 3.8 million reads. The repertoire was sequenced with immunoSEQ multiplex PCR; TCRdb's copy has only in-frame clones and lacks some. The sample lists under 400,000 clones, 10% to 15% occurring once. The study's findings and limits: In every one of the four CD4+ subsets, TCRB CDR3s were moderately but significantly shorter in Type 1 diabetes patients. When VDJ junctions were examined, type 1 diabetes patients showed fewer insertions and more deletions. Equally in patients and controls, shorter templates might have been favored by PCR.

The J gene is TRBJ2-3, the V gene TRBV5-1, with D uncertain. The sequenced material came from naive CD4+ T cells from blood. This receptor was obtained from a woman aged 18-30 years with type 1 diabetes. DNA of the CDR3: TGCGCCAGCAGCTTCGGTAAGACAGATACGCAGTATTTT. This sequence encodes CASSFGKTDTQYF.